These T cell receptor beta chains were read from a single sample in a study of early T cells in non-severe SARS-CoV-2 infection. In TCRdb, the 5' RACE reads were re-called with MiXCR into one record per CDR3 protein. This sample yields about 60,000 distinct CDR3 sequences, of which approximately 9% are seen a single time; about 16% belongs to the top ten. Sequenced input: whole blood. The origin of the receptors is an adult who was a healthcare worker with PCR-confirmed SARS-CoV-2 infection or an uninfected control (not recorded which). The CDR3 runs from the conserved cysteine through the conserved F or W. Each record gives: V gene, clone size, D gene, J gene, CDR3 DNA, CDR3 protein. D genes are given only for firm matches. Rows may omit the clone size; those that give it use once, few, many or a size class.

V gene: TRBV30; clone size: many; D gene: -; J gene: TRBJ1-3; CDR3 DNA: TGTGCCTCGACTATTGGGGGCTCTGGAAACACCATATATTTT; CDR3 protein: CASTIGGSGNTIYF
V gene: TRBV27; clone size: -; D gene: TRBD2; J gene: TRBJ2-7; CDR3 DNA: TGTGCCAGCAGTCCCTTAGCGGGAGGGCCGCACGAGCAGTACTTC; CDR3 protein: CASSPLAGGPHEQYF
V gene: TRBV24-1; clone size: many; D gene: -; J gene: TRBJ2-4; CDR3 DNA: TGTGCCACCAGTGATGCCGGGGGCGGAGTGTTTGACAAAAACATTCAGTACTTC; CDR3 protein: CATSDAGGGVFDKNIQYF
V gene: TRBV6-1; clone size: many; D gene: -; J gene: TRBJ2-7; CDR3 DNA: TGTGCCAGCAGTGAAGGTGGGAATCCTAGCTCCTACGAGCAGTACTTC; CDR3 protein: CASSEGGNPSSYEQYF
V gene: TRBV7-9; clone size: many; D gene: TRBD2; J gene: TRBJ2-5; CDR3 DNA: TGTGCCAGCAGCGCCTGGGAGGGAGAGACCCAGTACTTC; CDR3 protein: CASSAWEGETQYF
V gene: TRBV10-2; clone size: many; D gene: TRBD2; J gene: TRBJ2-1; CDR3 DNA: TGCGCCAGCAACGGCGGGGGTTCCCTAGAGCAGTTCTTC; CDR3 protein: CASNGGGSLEQFF
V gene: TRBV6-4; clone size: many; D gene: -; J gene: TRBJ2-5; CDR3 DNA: TGTGCCAGCAGTGACCCCCAACGGGGCGCCCAAGAGACCCAGTACTTC; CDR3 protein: CASSDPQRGAQETQYF
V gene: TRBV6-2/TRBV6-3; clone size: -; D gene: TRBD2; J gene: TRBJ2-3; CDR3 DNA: TGTGCCAGCAGCTTCTCGTCAGCGGGAGGGGATACGCAGTATTTT; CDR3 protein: CASSFSSAGGDTQYF
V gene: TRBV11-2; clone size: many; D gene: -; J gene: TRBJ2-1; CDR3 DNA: TGTGCCAGCAGCTTAGGGCCCGGCCGTGGATATGAGCAGTTCTTC; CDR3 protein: CASSLGPGRGYEQFF
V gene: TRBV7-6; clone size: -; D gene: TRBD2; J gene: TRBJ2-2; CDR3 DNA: TGTGCCAGCAGCTTACGTAGCGGGAGTTCCACCGGGGAGCTGTTTTTT; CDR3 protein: CASSLRSGSSTGELFF
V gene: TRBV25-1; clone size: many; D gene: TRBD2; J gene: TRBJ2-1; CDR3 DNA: TGTGCCAGCAGCCCTATAAGACTAGCGGGAGTTCGAGATGAGCAGTTCTTC; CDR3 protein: CASSPIRLAGVRDEQFF
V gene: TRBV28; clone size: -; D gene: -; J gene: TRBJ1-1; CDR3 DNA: TGTGCCAGCAGTTTAATCGTGGTTGGGGACACTGAAGCTTTCTTT; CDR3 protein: CASSLIVVGDTEAFF
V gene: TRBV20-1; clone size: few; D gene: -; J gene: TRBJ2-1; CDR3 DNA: TGCAGTGCCCAGTGGGCAGGGGGAAAGGAGCGGGAGTCCTCCTACAATGAGCAGTTCTTC; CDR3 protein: CSAQWAGGKERESSYNEQFF
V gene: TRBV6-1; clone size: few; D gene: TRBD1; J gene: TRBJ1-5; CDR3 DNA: TGTGCCACCGTGCCGGTGATGGGACAGTATAGCAATCAGCCCCAGCATTTT; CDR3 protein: CATVPVMGQYSNQPQHF
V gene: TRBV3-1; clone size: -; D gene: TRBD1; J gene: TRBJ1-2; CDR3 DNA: TGTGCCAGCAGCACCCCGGACAGGGTAGGAGGCTACACCTTC; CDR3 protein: CASSTPDRVGGYTF
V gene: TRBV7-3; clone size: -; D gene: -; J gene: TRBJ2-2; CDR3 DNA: TGTGCCAGCAGCTTAGGGGCCCTGAACACCGGGGAGCTGTTTTTT; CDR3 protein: CASSLGALNTGELFF
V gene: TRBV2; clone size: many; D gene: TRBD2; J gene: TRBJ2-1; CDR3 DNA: TGTGCCAGCAGTGTTTCAGCGGGAGAGCGGGAGCAGTTCTTC; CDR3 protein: CASSVSAGEREQFF
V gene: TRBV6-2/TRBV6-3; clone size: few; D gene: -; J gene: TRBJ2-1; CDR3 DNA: TGTGCCAGCAGTTACGGCCGGGGCTCCTACAATGAGCAGTTCTTC; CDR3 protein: CASSYGRGSYNEQFF
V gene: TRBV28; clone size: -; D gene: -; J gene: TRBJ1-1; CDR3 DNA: TGTGCCAGCAGTTCCAGACCACAAGAGGAAGCTTTCTTT; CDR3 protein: CASSSRPQEEAFF
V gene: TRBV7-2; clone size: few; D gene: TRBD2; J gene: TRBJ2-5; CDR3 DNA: TGTGCCAGCAGCTATGGGACTAGCGGACCCCAAGAGACCCAGTACTTC; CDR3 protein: CASSYGTSGPQETQYF
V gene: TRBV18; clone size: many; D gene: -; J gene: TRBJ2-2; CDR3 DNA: TGTGCCAGCTCCCCGACCGGGGAGCTGTTTTTT; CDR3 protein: CASSPTGELFF
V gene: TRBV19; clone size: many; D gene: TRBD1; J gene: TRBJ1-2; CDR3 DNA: TGTGCCAGTACCACAGGACAGGGCTATGGCTACACCTTC; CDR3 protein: CASTTGQGYGYTF
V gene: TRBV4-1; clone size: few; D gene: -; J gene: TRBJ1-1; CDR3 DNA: TGCGCCAGCAGCCAAGATCTAGGCCGATCGGACACTGGCGCTGAAGCTTTCTTT; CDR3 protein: CASSQDLGRSDTGAEAFF
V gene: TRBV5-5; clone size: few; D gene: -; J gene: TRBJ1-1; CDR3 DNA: TGTGCCAGCAGCTTGACAGGGATCAGCACTGAAGCTTTCTTT; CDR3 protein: CASSLTGISTEAFF
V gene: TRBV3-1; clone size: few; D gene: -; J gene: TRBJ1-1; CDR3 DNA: TGTGCCAGCAGCCAAGCGTATTCAAGGAGGGAAGCTTTCTTT; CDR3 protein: CASSQAYSRREAFF
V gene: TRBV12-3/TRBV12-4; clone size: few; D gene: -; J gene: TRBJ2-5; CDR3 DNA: TGTGCCAGCAGTTTGTCCGGGAATGAAGAGACCCAGTACTTC; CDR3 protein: CASSLSGNEETQYF
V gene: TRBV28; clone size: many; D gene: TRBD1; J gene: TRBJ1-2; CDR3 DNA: TGTGCCAGCAGTTTAGACAGGGCTGGGGGCTACACCTTC; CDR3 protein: CASSLDRAGGYTF
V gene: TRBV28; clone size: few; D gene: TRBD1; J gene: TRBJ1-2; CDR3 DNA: TGTGCCAGCAGCCCGAACGGACAGGGAAATGGCTACACCTTC; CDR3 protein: CASSPNGQGNGYTF
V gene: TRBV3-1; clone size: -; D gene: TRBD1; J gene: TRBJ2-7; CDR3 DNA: TGTGCCAGCAGCCAGTCAGGACAGGGGCGCGAGCAGTACTTC; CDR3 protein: CASSQSGQGREQYF
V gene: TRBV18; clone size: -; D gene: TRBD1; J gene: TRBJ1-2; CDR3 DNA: TGTGCCAGCTCACCTAGACAGGGGGCATCTGGTCCGGGTGGCTACACCTTC; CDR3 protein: CASSPRQGASGPGGYTF
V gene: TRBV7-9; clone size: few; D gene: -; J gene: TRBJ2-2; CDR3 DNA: TGTGCCAGCAGCCCCCCAGCTGCGAACACCGGGGAGCTGTTTTTT; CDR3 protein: CASSPPAANTGELFF
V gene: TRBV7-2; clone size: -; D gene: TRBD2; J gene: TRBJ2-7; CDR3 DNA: TGTGCCAGCAGCCTGACTAGCGGGCCTATCTACGAGCAGTACTTC; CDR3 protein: CASSLTSGPIYEQYF
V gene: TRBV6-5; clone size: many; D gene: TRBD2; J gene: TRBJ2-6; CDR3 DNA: TGTGCCAGCAGTTACCAAGCGGGAGTTTTCTCTGGGGCCAACGTCCTGACTTTC; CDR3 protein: CASSYQAGVFSGANVLTF
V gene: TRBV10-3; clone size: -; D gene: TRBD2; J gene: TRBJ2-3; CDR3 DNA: TGTGCCATCAGTGAGTCGAAGCGGGGGATCACAGATACGCAGTATTTT; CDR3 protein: CAISESKRGITDTQYF
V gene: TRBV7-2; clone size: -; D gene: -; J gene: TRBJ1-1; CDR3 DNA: TGTGCCAGCAGCACCTCTTGGGACACTGAAGCTTTCTTT; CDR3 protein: CASSTSWDTEAFF
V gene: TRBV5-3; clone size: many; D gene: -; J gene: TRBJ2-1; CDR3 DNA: TGTGCCAGAAGCTATGCGGCGCAGGCGAAAGGGTCCTACAATGAGCAGTTCTTC; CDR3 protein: CARSYAAQAKGSYNEQFF
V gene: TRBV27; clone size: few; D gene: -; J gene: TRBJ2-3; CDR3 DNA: TGTGCCAGCAGTTTATCATGGGCAGATACGCAGTATTTT; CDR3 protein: CASSLSWADTQYF
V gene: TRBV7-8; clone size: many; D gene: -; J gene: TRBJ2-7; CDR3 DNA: TGTGCCAGCAGCTTCTCGGTGCAGATCTACGAGCAGTACTTC; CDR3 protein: CASSFSVQIYEQYF
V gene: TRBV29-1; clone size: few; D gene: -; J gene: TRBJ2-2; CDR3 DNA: TGCAGCGTGCCTGACTGGAACACCGGGGAGCTGTTTTTT; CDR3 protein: CSVPDWNTGELFF
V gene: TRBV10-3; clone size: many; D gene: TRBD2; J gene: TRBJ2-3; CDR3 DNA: TGTGCCATCAGTGACGTCGCGGGAGGGGCCACAGATACGCAGTATTTT; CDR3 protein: CAISDVAGGATDTQYF
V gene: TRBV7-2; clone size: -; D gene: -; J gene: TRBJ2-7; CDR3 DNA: TGTGCCAGCAGCTTAGGGGTAAGAGGGCACGAGCAGTACTTC; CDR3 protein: CASSLGVRGHEQYF
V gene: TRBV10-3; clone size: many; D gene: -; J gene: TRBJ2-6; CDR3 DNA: TGTGCCATCAGTGAGGGGGTCTCTGGGGCCAACGTCCTGACTTTC; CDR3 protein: CAISEGVSGANVLTF
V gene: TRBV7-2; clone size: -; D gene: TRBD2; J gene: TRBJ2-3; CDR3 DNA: TGTGCCAGCAGCCTCAGACTAGCGGGGCACCGCACAGATACGCAGTATTTT; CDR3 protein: CASSLRLAGHRTDTQYF
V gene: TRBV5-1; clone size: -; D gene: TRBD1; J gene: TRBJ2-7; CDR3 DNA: TGCGCCAGCAGCTTGGACAGGGGCCCCTACGAGCAGTACTTC; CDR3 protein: CASSLDRGPYEQYF
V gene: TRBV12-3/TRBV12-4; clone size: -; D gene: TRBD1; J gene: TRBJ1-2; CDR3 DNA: TGTGCCAGCAGCCCCGACAGGGGGCATGGCTACACCTTC; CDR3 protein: CASSPDRGHGYTF
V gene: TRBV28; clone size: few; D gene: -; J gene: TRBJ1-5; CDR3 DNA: TGTGCCAGCAGTTTATGGGACGTGAGCAATCAGCCCCAGCATTTT; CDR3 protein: CASSLWDVSNQPQHF
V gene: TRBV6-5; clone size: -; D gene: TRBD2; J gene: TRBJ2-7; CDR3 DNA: TGTGCCAGCAGCGCCGGGCGACTAGCGGCCGAGCAGTACTTC; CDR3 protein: CASSAGRLAAEQYF